This T cell receptor (beta chain) came from a study of cytomegalovirus exposure and HLA in healthy donors. PCR amplification relied on 60 Vbeta primers (plus 13 Jbeta primers). The protocol was immunoSEQ multiplex PCR, while the TCRdb copy is restricted to in-frame clones and leaves out a portion. The sample gives fewer than 200,000 clones, roughly 84% of which show up once; over 0.2% is in the top ten. The clonotype was recovered from a girl under three years old in good health and CMV-seronegative. Source material: PBMCs.

DNA for the CDR3: TGTGCCAGCAGCTTAGGAGGACTAGCGGCCTACGAGCAGTACTTC. Translating gives CASSLGGLAAYEQYF. V usage is TRBV7-2 and J usage is TRBJ2-7; 10 bases align to TRBD2. V was clipped by 1 base and J by 2 bases; unmatched bases: 2. Germline V gene data show CDR1 as SGHTA and CDR2 as FQGNSA. This CDR3 is built from 15 residues.